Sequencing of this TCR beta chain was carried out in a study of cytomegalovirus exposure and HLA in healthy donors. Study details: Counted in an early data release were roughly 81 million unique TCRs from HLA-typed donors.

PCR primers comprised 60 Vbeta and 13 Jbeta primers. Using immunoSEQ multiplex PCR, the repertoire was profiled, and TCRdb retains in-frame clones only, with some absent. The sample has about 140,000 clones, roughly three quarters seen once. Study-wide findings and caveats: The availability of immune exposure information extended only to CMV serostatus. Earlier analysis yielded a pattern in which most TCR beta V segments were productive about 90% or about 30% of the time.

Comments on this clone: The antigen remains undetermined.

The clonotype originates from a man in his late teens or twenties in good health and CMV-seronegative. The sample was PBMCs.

The CDR3 loop is CASSQDRTGYQPQHF. The CDR3 bases are TGCGCCAGCAGCCAAGACAGGACAGGGTATCAGCCCCAGCATTTT. V gene TRBV4-3 combines with J gene TRBJ1-5, with 8 bases that match TRBD1. CDR3 length equals 15 residues. The trim removed 0 bases at V and 5 bases at J, leaving 3 bases unmatched. Germline assignment: CDR1 LGHNA and CDR2 YSLEER.